This entry is about one TCR beta chain. Between the trimmed V and J ends, which lost 3 bases and 5 bases, there was a span of 10 bases. Per germline, CDR1 MNHEY and CDR2 SVGAGI. CDR3 length equals 13 residues. These data originate in a study of cytomegalovirus exposure and HLA in healthy donors. The PCR contained 60 Vbeta and 13 Jbeta primers. The protocol was immunoSEQ multiplex PCR, while the TCRdb copy is restricted to in-frame clones and leaves out a portion. Altogether 140,000 or so clones are present, roughly 80% being singletons, with the ten largest covering roughly 2.9%. The V gene is TRBV6-5, the J gene TRBJ2-5, with D tentatively TRBD1 (5 bases). The sequenced material came from PBMCs. The receptor was isolated from a young woman in good health and CMV-seronegative. The CDR3 spells CASSYPGMETQYF. CDR3 in DNA: TGTGCCAGCAGTTATCCAGGGATGGAGACCCAGTACTTC.